Reported below is one T cell receptor beta chain. Germline V gives CDR1 LNHDA, CDR2 SQIVND (reference sequence). The CDR3 is 14 residues long. J lost 5 bases, V lost 5 bases, and 6 bases had no gene match. This entry comes from a study of blood T cell repertoires in COVID-19. The overall study: Samples of COVID-19 (acute and convalescent) were obtained from the United States, Italy and Spain. The analysed material was cDNA or gDNA that came from T cells, B-cell-depleted T cells, or PBMCs.

Assay used: immunoSEQ multiplex PCR; TCRdb lists only in-frame clones, some missing. The sample contains 300,000 to 450,000 clones, around 91% of which appear only once. Participants had their cohort set by participant-reported clinical history. Sequencing was done on a sample of PBMCs or T cells enriched from blood (not recorded which). This receptor was identified in a man aged 18 to 35 who had recovered from COVID-19. The chain uses TRBV19 and TRBJ1-5; 7 bases align to TRBD1. The CDR3 bases are TGTGCCAGTAGTGAGGGGACAGAATATCAGCCCCAGCATTTT. Protein: CASSEGTEYQPQHF.